This T cell receptor beta chain was sequenced for a study of control samples from healthy donors and cancer patients. This CDR3 region has 15 residues. Per the germline V gene, CDR1 is MNHNS and CDR2 is SASEGT. Trimming shortened V by 1 base and J by 4 bases, and 13 bases separated the two germline ends. Clones were sequenced by immunoSEQ multiplex PCR, and TCRdb holds only the in-frame ones, with some missing. The sample contains around 170,000 clones, roughly 92% of which appear only once. The rearrangement joins TRBV6-1 to TRBJ2-5; perhaps TRBD2 as D (6 bases). The receptor's source is a woman in her 30s in good health. The sample taken for sequencing was blood. CDR3 region: CASSEGLGGGETQYF. The CDR3 region has the DNA TGTGCCAGCAGTGAAGGTTTGGGGGGTGGAGAGACCCAGTACTTC.